These 25 T cell receptor beta chains came from one sample sequenced in a study of cytomegalovirus exposure and HLA in healthy donors. Clones were sequenced by immunoSEQ multiplex PCR, and TCRdb holds only the in-frame ones, with some missing. The data show a few hundred thousand clones, about 90% seen once. What was sequenced was PBMCs. The receptors shown here come from a young woman in good health and CMV-seronegative.

This rearrangement joins TRBV7-9 to TRBJ2-5, with a tentative D call TRBD2 (6 bases). CDR1 and CDR2 from the germline V gene are SEHNR and FQNEAQ (reference sequence). The CDR3 sequence is 15 residues long. V lost 1 base and J lost 5, with 14 bases in between. Written as DNA, the CDR3 is TGTGCCAGCAGCTTAGGAAGGGGTCGGGAGGAGACCCAGTACTTC. This gives the protein CASSLGRGREETQYF.

This clone was found a few times. The rearrangement uses TRBV7-2 and TRBJ1-2; 8 positions agree with TRBD1. Germline V gene sequence: CDR1 SGHTA, CDR2 FQGNSA. This CDR3 comprises 16 residues. V lost 6 bases to trimming and J lost 4 bases; unmatched junction nucleotides: 13. The CDR3 is CASSSSGGWEGYGYTF. CDR3 nucleotide sequence: TGTGCCAGCAGTTCCTCAGGGGGCTGGGAAGGCTATGGCTACACCTTC. The entire variable domain, with the rest obtained from reference TRBV7-2 and TRBJ1-2, is as follows: GAGVSQSPSNKVTEKGKDVELRCDPISGHTALYWYRQSLGQGLEFLIYFQGNSAPDKSGLPSDRFSAERTGGSVSTLTIQRTQQEDSAVYLCASSSSGGWEGYGYTFGSGTRLTVV.

The chain uses TRBV5-8 and TRBJ1-5; 7 nucleotides line up with TRBD1. V trimming: 4 bases; J trimming: 1 base; junction bases outside the gene matches: 5. The CDR3 is made up of 15 amino acids. CDR1 and CDR2 (germline): SGHTS, YDEGEE. The CDR3 is CASSRRGLSNQPQHF. CDR3 DNA: TGTGCCAGCAGCCGCAGGGGGTTGAGCAATCAGCCCCAGCATTTT.

The CDR3, as DNA: TGTGCCAGCAGCGTTATGACTAGCGGGGCGCATCCCGGGGAGCTGTTTTTT. This codes for CASSVMTSGAHPGELFF. The J gene is TRBJ2-2, the V gene TRBV7-8; 11 bases are shared with TRBD2. The V segment lost 5 bases and the J segment 6 bases; nucleotides outside the gene matches: 11. Germline V lookup: CDR1 SGHVS, CDR2 FQNEAQ. This CDR3 contains 17 residues.

The chain is built from TRBV30 and TRBJ1-2, with 7 bases identical to TRBD1. V lost 4 bases, J lost 4 bases, and 6 bases stayed unmatched. Germline V lookup: CDR1 GTSNPN, CDR2 SVGIG (reference sequence). CDR3 length equals 13 residues. In nucleotides, the CDR3 is TGTGCCTGGACCGACAGGGCAATCTATGGCTACACCTTC. Its protein is CAWTDRAIYGYTF.

The rearrangement joins TRBV9 to TRBJ1-4; D is perhaps TRBD1 (5 bases). The CDR3 sequence is 16 residues long. V lost 4 bases and J 2 bases, leaving 15 bases between the germline ends. Germline V gene data show CDR1 as SGDLS and CDR2 as YYNGEE. CDR3 in DNA: TGTGCCAGCAGCCCCCTCACGGGGGAGACTAATGAAAAACTGTTTTTT. Its protein product is CASSPLTGETNEKLFF.

The V and J genes are TRBV6-4 and TRBJ2-1; D is possibly TRBD1 (5 bases). Germline values: CDR1 MRHNA, CDR2 SNTAGT. The V and J ends lost 0 bases and 4 bases respectively, with 10 bases between them. CDR3 length equals 15 residues. As DNA, the CDR3 is TGTGCCAGCAGTGACTCAGGGTCAGGGTACAATGAGCAGTTCTTC. Its translation is CASSDSGSGYNEQFF.

In its sample, this clone was seen a few times. The chain combines TRBV19 with TRBJ1-2; D is ambiguous. V was trimmed by 5 bases and J by 0 bases, leaving 10 bases between them. The germline CDR1 and CDR2 sequences are LNHDA and SQIVND (reference sequence). This CDR3 is 14 amino acids long. This CDR3 is CASSFRQTNYGYTF. CDR3 in DNA: TGTGCCAGTAGTTTCAGACAAACTAACTATGGCTACACCTTC.

The genes are TRBV14 and TRBJ1-1, with D hard to call. Trimming took off 3 bases at V and 7 bases at J, with 3 bases between the two ends. This CDR3 region has 10 residues. The germline V gene has CDR1 SGHDN and CDR2 FVKESK. CDR3 nucleotides: TGTGCCAGCAGCCACAATGAAGCTTTCTTT. It translates to CASSHNEAFF.

The chain carries TRBV6-6 and TRBJ1-6; possible D gene TRBD1, 5 bases. Trimming removed 7 bases from V and 4 bases from J, with 11 bases in between. Germline values: CDR1 MNHNY, CDR2 SVGAGI (reference sequence). CDR3 size: 14 residues. The CDR3 nucleotides are TGTGCCAGCATCCCCCGGGGGTATAATTCACCCCTCCACTTT. As protein: CASIPRGYNSPLHF.

The chain links TRBV19 to TRBJ1-1, with 7 nucleotides matching TRBD1. The CDR3 sequence is 14 residues long. Per germline, CDR1 LNHDA and CDR2 SQIVND (reference sequence). Losses at the gene ends were 3 bases for V and 10 bases for J; bases not matched to a gene: 11. This CDR3 is CASSIPQGLVTAFF. Here the CDR3 DNA reads TGTGCCAGTAGTATCCCACAGGGGCTTGTCACAGCTTTCTTT.

V and J are TRBV10-1 and TRBJ1-5; 7 bases are shared with TRBD1. V dropped 7 bases and J dropped 0; count of bases not matched to a gene: 12. Germline CDR1 reads WNHNN; CDR2 reads SYGVQD (reference sequence). The length of the CDR3 is 17 residues. The CDR3 coding sequence is TGCGCCAGCACCTATACCGGGACAGTTTATAGCAATCAGCCCCAGCATTTT. This codes for CASTYTGTVYSNQPQHF.

The V call is TRBV6-1, the J call TRBJ2-7; D perhaps matches TRBD2 (5 bases). The V end was cut by 3 bases, the J end by 2 bases, with 14 bases between. The CDR3 runs 15 residues. From germline, CDR1 is MNHNS and CDR2 SASEGT. CDR3 in amino acids: CASSETSTGTYEQYF. CDR3 DNA: TGTGCCAGCAGTGAGACGTCCACGGGAACCTACGAGCAGTACTTC.

This chain joins TRBV30 and TRBJ2-7; 7 bases match TRBD2. This CDR3 region has 17 residues. Looked up from germline, CDR1 is GTSNPN and CDR2 is SVGIG (reference sequence). J gave up 4 bases and V 0 bases, and 15 bases lay outside the gene matches. The CDR3 DNA reads as TGTGCCTGGAGTGTACACGCGGGAGTGTTTGAGGGGTACGAGCAGTACTTC. Translating gives CAWSVHAGVFEGYEQYF.

The J gene is TRBJ2-7, the V gene TRBV9, with 8 bases lining up with TRBD1. This CDR3 is 14 amino acids long. The germline gives CDR1 SGDLS, CDR2 YYNGEE. V lost 4 bases to trimming and J lost 7 bases; unmatched junction nucleotides: 10. CDR3 residues: CASSPGQGAREQYF. For the CDR3, the DNA is TGTGCCAGCAGCCCCGGCCAGGGGGCTAGGGAGCAGTACTTC.

Written as DNA, the CDR3 is TGTGCCAGCAGTTTGCACCTAAACACTGAAGCTTTCTTT. Residues: CASSLHLNTEAFF. The chain joins TRBV27 to TRBJ1-1; D gene uncertain. V was cut by 3 bases and J by 2 bases, with 7 bases left in between. The CDR3 is made up of 13 amino acids. Germline-derived CDR1 and CDR2 are MNHEY and SMNVEV (reference sequence).

This rearrangement joins TRBV5-1 to TRBJ2-1; D perhaps matches TRBD2 (6 bases). Per the germline V gene, CDR1 is SGHRS and CDR2 is YFSETQ. V lost 5 bases and J lost 4, with 13 bases in between. The CDR3 covers 14 residues. The CDR3 here is CASSWRDPYNEQFF. The CDR3 nucleotides read TGCGCCAGCAGTTGGCGGGACCCTTACAATGAGCAGTTCTTC.

Comments on this clone: Different DNA sequences within this sample yield the same CDR3. The chain has TRBV27 and TRBJ1-2; 8 nucleotides agree with TRBD1. Losses at the gene ends were 3 bases for V and 3 bases for J; bases not matched to a gene: 0. This CDR3 has 13 residues. The V gene's germline CDR1 is MNHEY and CDR2 SMNVEV (reference sequence). CDR3 sequence reads: CASSLTGDYGYTF. The CDR3 nucleotides are TGTGCCAGCAGTTTGACAGGGGACTATGGCTACACCTTC.

V and J are TRBV5-4 and TRBJ2-3, with a possible D match to TRBD1 (5 bases). The CDR3 is made up of 17 amino acids. Per germline, CDR1 SGHNT and CDR2 YYREEE (reference sequence). V was cut by 4 bases and J by 1 base, with 19 bases left in between. For the CDR3, the DNA is TGTGCCAGCAGCCCTCTCGAAGGGGTAGGTGGCACAGATACGCAGTATTTT. This sequence encodes CASSPLEGVGGTDTQYF.

This chain uses TRBV27 with TRBJ1-5; TRBD1 aligns across 10 bases. Per the germline V gene, CDR1 is MNHEY and CDR2 is SMNVEV (reference sequence). V lost 2 bases to trimming and J lost 13 bases; unmatched junction nucleotides: 2. There are 12 residues in the CDR3. This chain's CDR3 is CASSLPGQGQHF. The DNA for the CDR3 is TGTGCCAGCAGTTTACCGGGACAGGGGCAGCATTTT.

V is TRBV9 and J is TRBJ2-1; the D gene is possibly TRBD2 (6 bases). Germline V gene sequence: CDR1 SGDLS, CDR2 YYNGEE. Trimming removed 1 base from V and 9 bases from J, with 11 bases in between. The CDR3 covers 13 residues. CDR3 amino acids: CASSVRGMGEQFF. The DNA of the CDR3 is TGTGCCAGCAGCGTACGGGGGATGGGTGAGCAGTTCTTC.

This chain joins TRBV7-2 and TRBJ2-5; tentatively, D is TRBD1 (5 bases). The CDR3 contains 13 residues. Trimming took 1 base from V and 3 from J, leaving 6 bases between them. Germline assignment: CDR1 SGHTA and CDR2 FQGNSA. CDR3 sequence (DNA): TGTGCCAGCAGCTTAGTAGGGGAAGAGACCCAGTACTTC. This codes for CASSLVGEETQYF. The whole variable domain, filled in from reference TRBV7-2 and TRBJ2-5, reads GAGVSQSPSNKVTEKGKDVELRCDPISGHTALYWYRQSLGQGLEFLIYFQGNSAPDKSGLPSDRFSAERTGGSVSTLTIQRTQQEDSAVYLCASSLVGEETQYFGPGTRLLVL.

The chain employs TRBV6-5 and TRBJ1-2, with 11 bases that match TRBD1. V trimming: 4 bases; J trimming: 8 bases; junction bases outside the gene matches: 12. Germline V gene sequence: CDR1 MNHEY, CDR2 SVGAGI. This CDR3 has 16 amino acids. The CDR3 nucleotides read TGTGCCAGCAGTTTCCTCAGGGGGACAGGGGGACAAGGCTACACCTTC. Its translation is CASSFLRGTGGQGYTF.

This chain connects TRBV7-7 to TRBJ2-2; no reliable D call. V was shortened by 3 bases and J by 7 bases, with 6 bases between the two germline ends. Germline CDR1 reads SSHAT; CDR2 reads FNYEAQ (reference sequence). The CDR3 runs to 12 residues. The CDR3 DNA reads TGTGCCAGCAGCTTGCAACACGGGGAGCTGTTTTTT. It translates to CASSLQHGELFF.

CDR3 DNA: TGTGCCAGCAGCAAAAGGGCCAGGGAGGGTAACTATGGCTACACCTTC. It codes for CASSKRAREGNYGYTF. V usage is TRBV21-1 and J usage is TRBJ1-2. TRBV21-1 is a pseudogene locus. The CDR3 runs to 16 residues.